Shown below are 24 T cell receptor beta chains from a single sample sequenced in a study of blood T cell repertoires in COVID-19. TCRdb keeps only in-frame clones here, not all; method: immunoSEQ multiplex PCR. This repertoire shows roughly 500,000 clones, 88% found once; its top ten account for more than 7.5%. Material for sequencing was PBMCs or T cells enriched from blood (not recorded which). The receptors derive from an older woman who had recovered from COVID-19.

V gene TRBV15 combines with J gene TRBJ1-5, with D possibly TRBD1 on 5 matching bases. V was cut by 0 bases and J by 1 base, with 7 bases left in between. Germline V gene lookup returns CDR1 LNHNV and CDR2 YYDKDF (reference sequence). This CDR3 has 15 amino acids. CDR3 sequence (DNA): TGTGCCACCAGCAGAGATCGGACAAGCAATCAGCCCCAGCATTTT. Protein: CATSRDRTSNQPQHF.

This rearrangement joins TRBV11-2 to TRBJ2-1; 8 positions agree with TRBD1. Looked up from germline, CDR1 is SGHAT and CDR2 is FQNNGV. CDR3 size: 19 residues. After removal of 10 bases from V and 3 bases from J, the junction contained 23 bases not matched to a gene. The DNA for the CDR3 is TGTGCCACCCCGAGACCAGGGGGCCCGGCCCGCTCCATCTACAATGAGCAGTTCTTC. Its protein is CATPRPGGPARSIYNEQFF. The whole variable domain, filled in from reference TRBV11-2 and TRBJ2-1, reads EAGVAQSPRYKIIEKRQSVAFWCNPISGHATLYWYQQILGQGPKLLIQFQNNGVVDDSQLPKDRFSAERLKGVDSTLKIQPAKLEDSAVYLCATPRPGGPARSIYNEQFFGPGTRLTVL.

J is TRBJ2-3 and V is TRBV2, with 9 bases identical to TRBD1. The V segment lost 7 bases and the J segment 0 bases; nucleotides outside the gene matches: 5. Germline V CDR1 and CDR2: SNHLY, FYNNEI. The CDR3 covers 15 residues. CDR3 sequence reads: CASKKQGASTDTQYF. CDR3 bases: TGTGCCAGCAAAAAACAGGGGGCTAGCACAGATACGCAGTATTTT.

The CDR3 DNA is TGCGCCAGCAGCTTGTCTCCGCAGAAGAGCACAGATACGCAGTATTTT. It translates to CASSLSPQKSTDTQYF. V is TRBV5-1 and J is TRBJ2-3, with no clear D. Trimming stripped 1 base from V and 0 bases from J, with 12 bases between. Germline CDR1 and CDR2: SGHRS and YFSETQ. The CDR3 is made up of 16 amino acids.

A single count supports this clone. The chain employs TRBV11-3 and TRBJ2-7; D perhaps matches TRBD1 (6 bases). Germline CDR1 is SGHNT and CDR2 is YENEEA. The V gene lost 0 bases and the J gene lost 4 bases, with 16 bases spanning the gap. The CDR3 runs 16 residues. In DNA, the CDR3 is TGTGCCAGCAGCTTAGATTTTAAGCAGGGGTCTTACGAGCAGTACGTC. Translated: CASSLDFKQGSYEQYV.

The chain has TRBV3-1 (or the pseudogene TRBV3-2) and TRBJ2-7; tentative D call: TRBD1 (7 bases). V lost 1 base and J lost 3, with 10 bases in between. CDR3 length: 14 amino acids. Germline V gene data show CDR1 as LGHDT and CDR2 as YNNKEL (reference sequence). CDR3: CASSQGRGHYEQYV. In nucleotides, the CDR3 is TGTGCCAGCAGCCAAGGGAGGGGGCACTACGAGCAGTACGTC.

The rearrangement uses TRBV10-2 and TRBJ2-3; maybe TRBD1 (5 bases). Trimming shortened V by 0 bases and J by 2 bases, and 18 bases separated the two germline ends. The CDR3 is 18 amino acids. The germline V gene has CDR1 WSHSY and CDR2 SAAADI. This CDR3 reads CASSESGRVLIFTDTQYF. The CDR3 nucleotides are TGCGCCAGCAGTGAGTCGGGCAGGGTCTTAATTTTCACAGATACGCAGTATTTT.

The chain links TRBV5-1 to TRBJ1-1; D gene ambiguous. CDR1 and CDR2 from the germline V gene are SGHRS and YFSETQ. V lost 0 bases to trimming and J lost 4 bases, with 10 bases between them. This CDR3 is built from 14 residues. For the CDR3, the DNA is TGCGCCAGCAGCTTGGTCCTACCTGGCACTGAAGCTTTCTTT. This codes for CASSLVLPGTEAFF.

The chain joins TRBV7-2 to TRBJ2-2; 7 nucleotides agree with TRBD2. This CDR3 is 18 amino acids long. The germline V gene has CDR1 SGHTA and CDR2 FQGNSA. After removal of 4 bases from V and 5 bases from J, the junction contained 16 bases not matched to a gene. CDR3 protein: CASSYIAGARVRTGELFF. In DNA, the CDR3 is TGTGCCAGCAGCTATATAGCGGGCGCTCGGGTACGGACCGGGGAGCTGTTTTTT.

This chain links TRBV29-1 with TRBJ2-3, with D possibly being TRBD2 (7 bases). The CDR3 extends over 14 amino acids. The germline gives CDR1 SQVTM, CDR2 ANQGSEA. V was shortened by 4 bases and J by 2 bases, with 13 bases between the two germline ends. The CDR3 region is CSVVGGTYTDTQYF. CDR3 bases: TGCAGCGTTGTCGGGGGGACATACACAGATACGCAGTATTTT.

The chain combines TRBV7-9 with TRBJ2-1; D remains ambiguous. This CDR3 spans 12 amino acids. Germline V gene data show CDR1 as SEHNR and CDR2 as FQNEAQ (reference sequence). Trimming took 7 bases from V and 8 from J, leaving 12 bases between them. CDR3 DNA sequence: TGTGCCAGCACCACGCAGGTATATGAGCAGTTCTTC. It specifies CASTTQVYEQFF.

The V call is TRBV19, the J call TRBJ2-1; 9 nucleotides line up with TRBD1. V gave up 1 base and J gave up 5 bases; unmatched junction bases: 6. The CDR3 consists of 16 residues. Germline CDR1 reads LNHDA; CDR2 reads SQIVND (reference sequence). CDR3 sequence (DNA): TGTGCCAGTAGTATAGGGACCGGGACAGGGAACAATGAGCAGTTCTTC. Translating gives CASSIGTGTGNNEQFF.

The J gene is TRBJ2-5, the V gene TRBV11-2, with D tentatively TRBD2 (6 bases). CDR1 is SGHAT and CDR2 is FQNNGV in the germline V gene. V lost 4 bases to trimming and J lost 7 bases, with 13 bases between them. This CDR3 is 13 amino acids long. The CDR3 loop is CASSSGPGGTQYF. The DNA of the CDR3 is TGTGCCAGCAGCTCGGGCCCCGGGGGGACCCAGTACTTC.

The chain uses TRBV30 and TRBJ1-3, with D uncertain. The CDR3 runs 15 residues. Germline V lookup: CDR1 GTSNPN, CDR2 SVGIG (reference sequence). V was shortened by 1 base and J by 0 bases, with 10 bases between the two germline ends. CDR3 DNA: TGTGCCTGGAGTGGTGACTCCAGCTCTGGAAACACCATATATTTT. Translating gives CAWSGDSSSGNTIYF.

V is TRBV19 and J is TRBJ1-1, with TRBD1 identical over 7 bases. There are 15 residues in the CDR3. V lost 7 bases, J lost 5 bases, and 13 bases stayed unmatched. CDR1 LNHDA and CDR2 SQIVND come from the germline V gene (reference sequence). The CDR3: CASTNPPAGGTEAFF. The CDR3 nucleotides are TGTGCCAGTACTAACCCCCCTGCAGGGGGAACTGAAGCTTTCTTT.

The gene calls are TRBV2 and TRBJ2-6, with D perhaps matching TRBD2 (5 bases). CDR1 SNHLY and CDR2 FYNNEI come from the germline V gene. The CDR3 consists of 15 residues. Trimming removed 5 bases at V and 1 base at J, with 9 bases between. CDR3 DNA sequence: TGTGCCAGCAGTTCTCTAGCTTCTGGGGCCAACGTCCTGACTTTC. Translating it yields CASSSLASGANVLTF.

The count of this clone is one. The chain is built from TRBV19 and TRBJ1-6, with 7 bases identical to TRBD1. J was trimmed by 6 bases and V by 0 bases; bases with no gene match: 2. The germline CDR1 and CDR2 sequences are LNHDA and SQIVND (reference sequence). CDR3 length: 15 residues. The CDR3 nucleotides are TGTGCCAGTAGTATAGAATGGGACAGTAATTCACCCCTCCACTTT. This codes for CASSIEWDSNSPLHF. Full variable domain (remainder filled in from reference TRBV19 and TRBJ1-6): DGGITQSPKYLFRKEGQNVTLSCEQNLNHDAMYWYRQDPGQGLRLIYYSQIVNDFQKGDIAEGYSVSREKKESFPLTVTSAQKNPTAFYLCASSIEWDSNSPLHFGNGTRLTVT.

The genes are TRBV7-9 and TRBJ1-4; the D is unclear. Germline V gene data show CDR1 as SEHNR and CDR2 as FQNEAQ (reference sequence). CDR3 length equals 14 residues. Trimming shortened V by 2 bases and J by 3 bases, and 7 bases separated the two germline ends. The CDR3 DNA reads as TGTGCCAGCAGCTTAAACTCGGCTAATGAAAAACTGTTTTTT. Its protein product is CASSLNSANEKLFF.

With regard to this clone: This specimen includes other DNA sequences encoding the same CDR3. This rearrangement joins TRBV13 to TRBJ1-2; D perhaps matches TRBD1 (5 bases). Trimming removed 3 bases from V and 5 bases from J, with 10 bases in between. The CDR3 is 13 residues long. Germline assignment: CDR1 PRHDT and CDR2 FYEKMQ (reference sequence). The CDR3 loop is CASSFGGGYGYTF. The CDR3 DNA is TGTGCCAGCAGCTTCGGCGGGGGGTATGGCTACACCTTC.

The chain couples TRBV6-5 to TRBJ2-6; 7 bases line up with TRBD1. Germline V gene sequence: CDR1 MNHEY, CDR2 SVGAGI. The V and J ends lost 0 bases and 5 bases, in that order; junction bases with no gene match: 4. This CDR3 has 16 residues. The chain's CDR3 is CASSYSIGGWANVLTF. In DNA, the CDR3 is TGTGCCAGCAGTTACTCGATAGGGGGCTGGGCCAACGTCCTGACTTTC.

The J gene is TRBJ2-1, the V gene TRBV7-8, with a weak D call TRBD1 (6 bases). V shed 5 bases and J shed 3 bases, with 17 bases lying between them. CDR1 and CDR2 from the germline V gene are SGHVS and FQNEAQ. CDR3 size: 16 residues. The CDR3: CASSLMASGDYNEQFF. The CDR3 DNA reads TGTGCCAGCAGCCTTATGGCTTCAGGGGACTACAATGAGCAGTTCTTC.

CDR3 bases: TGTGCCAGCAAGACACAGGCCAACTCTGGAAACACCATATATTTT. It is translated as CASKTQANSGNTIYF. The V gene is TRBV6-5, the J gene TRBJ1-3, with a weak D call TRBD1 (5 bases). This CDR3 spans 15 amino acids. The V end lost 7 bases, the J end lost 0 bases, and 13 bases lay between the germline ends. Germline values: CDR1 MNHEY, CDR2 SVGAGI.

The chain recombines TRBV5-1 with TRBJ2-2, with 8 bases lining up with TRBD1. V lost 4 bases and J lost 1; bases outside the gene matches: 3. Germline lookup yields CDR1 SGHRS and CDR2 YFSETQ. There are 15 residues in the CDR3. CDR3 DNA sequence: TGCGCCAGCAGCATCGGGACAGGGAACACCGGGGAGCTGTTTTTT. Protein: CASSIGTGNTGELFF.

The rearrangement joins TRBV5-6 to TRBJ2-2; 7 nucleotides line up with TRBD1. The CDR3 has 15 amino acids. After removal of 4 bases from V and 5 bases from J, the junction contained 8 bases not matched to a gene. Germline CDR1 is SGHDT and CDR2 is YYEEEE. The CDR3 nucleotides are TGTGCCAGCAGCGTTCGACAGGGTCGGACCGGGGAGCTGTTTTTT. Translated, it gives CASSVRQGRTGELFF.